The sequence of this TCR beta chain was determined in a study of sequential checkpoint blockade in melanoma. Study at large: After both sequences, patients received maintenance nivolumab. Matched biopsies came pretreatment and at week 13 for some 22 patients. Study-wide results and limits: Clinical benefit was about 30 times likelier when tumor T-cell fraction and clonality increased. For nivolumab-first patients, baseline tumor clonality was associated with response.

CDR1 and CDR2 (germline): SGHNT, YENEEA. There are 15 residues in the CDR3. V shed 6 bases and J 4 bases; nucleotides not matched to a gene: 11. The assay was immunoSEQ multiplex PCR, and TCRdb's table has in-frame clones only and misses some. The sample holds around 9,900 clones, more than 20% seen once. This clone has ten or more counts. What it binds is not known. The treatment denotes: randomized to nivolumab then ipilimumab (arm A) or the reverse (arm B). The clonotype originates from a human donor with melanoma. The sample consisted of tumor tissue (inferred from file names), taken from a patient given nivolumab and ipilimumab in sequence. V gene TRBV11-3 combines with J gene TRBJ1-1, with TRBD1 matching 7 bases. The CDR3 region has the DNA TGTGCCAGCAGTCCGTACTCAGGACAGGCCACTGAAGCTTTCTTT. Residues: CASSPYSGQATEAFF.